This T cell receptor (beta chain) was sequenced for a study of radiation and T cells in renal cell carcinoma. Study-wide points: Top tumor clonotypes rose in blood 2 weeks post-radiation, then contracted. Without pretreatment biopsies, baseline tumor clonotype presence was undetermined.

Libraries were prepared by immunoSEQ multiplex PCR; TCRdb keeps only in-frame clonotypes and omits some of them. The sample contains roughly 140,000 clones, about 87% of which appear only once. For this clone: Its antigen is currently unknown.

Germline trimming cut 1 base from V and 8 bases from J; bases unmatched to any gene: 4. This CDR3 spans 13 amino acids. Germline values: CDR1 KGHSH, CDR2 LQKENI. Time point specified: blood 2 weeks post-SBRT. The treatment is: 15 Gy SBRT to primary tumor, nephrectomy 4 weeks later. Clear cell pathology was present in this patient's renal cell carcinoma. The chain employs TRBV18 and TRBJ1-2; 7 nucleotides line up with TRBD1. The origin of this receptor is a woman aged 45 to 65 with renal cell carcinoma. The sequences come from blood, collected from a patient whose treatment included radiotherapy and nephrectomy. The CDR3 DNA reads as TGTGCCAGCTCACCACTGCAGGGGGACGGCTACACCTTC. Its translation: CASSPLQGDGYTF. The variable domain in full, completed from reference TRBV18 and TRBJ1-2, reads NAGVMQNPRHLVRRRGQEARLRCSPMKGHSHVYWYRQLPEEGLKFMVYLQKENIIDESGMPKERFSAEFPKEGPSILRIQQVVRGDSAAYFCASSPLQGDGYTFGSGTRLTVV.